The clone carrying this T cell receptor beta chain has just a few counts. Germline-derived CDR1 and CDR2 are DFQATT and SNEGSKA (reference sequence). V lost 3 bases and J lost 1, with 9 bases in between. This CDR3 has 14 amino acids. This record comes from a study of T cell repertoires in cytomegalovirus infection. As for the study in general: Through public TCR beta signatures, both CMV infection and matching HLA type were indicated.

TCRdb called the reads again in MiXCR, with one record for every CDR3 protein. This table has 250,000 to 300,000 distinct CDR3 sequences, roughly a quarter appearing once. This clonotype was obtained from a human donor in good health (CMV status not recorded). Some clones in this sample may be carry-over from other donors' samples. The specimen sequenced was PBMCs. The chain couples TRBV20-1 to TRBJ2-2, with D unclear. CDR3: CSASRQLNTGELFF. CDR3 nucleotide sequence: TGCAGTGCTAGTAGGCAGTTGAACACCGGGGAGCTGTTTTTT.